The source of this T cell receptor beta chain is a study of OX40 agonist ivuxolimab in advanced cancers. Study information: At 0.01 to 10 mg/kg, ivuxolimab was administered intravenously to patients every 2 weeks. Dose-escalation patients suffered from hepatocellular carcinoma, melanoma, renal cell or head and neck cancer.

If patients had autoimmune disease history or systemic immunosuppression, they were excluded. With baseline, cycle 4 day 1, and cycle 7 day 1 as timepoints, blood was sampled. V lost 2 bases, J lost 2 bases, and 15 bases lay in between. This CDR3 has 16 amino acids. In germline, CDR1 is LNHNV, CDR2 YYDKDF (reference sequence). Generated by immunoSEQ multiplex PCR, the TCRdb table keeps only in-frame clones and is missing some. The sample includes 100,000 to 130,000 clones, approximately 90% seen only once; the top ten take approximately 0.63%. This chain connects TRBV15 to TRBJ1-2, with unresolved D. Sample: CD4+ or CD8+ T cells sorted from blood, taken in a trial of the OX40 agonist ivuxolimab. This clonotype was obtained from an adult with an advanced solid tumor such as melanoma, head and neck, liver or kidney cancer. CDR3 DNA sequence: TGTGCCACCAGCAGACTTGGGGATCGTGGCAACTATGGCTACACCTTC. Protein product: CATSRLGDRGNYGYTF. Complete variable domain (other parts from reference TRBV15 and TRBJ1-2): DAMVIQNPRYQVTQFGKPVTLSCSQTLNHNVMYWYQQKSSQAPKLLFHYYDKDFNNEADTPDNFQSRRPNTSFCFLDIRSPGLGDTAMYLCATSRLGDRGNYGYTFGSGTRLTVV.